This TCR beta chain originates from a study of blood T cell repertoires in COVID-19. The CDR3 has 14 residues. Per germline, CDR1 SGHRS and CDR2 YFSETQ. The V and J ends lost 3 bases and 4 bases respectively, with 13 bases between them. TCRdb's copy holds only in-frame clones and misses some; the assay was immunoSEQ multiplex PCR. The repertoire holds roughly 260,000 clones, around 86% seen once, with approximately 9.8% in the top ten. This TCR was recovered from a man in his forties who had recovered from COVID-19. Sequenced material: peripheral blood. The gene calls are TRBV5-1 and TRBJ1-1; TRBD1 might be the D (5 bases). The CDR3 is CASSSGPGGTEAFF. The CDR3 DNA sequence: TGCGCCAGCAGCTCGGGGCCGGGAGGCACTGAAGCTTTCTTT.